Listed here are 10 T cell receptor beta chains from one sample, sequenced in a study of blood T cell repertoires in COVID-19. Repertoires were generated with immunoSEQ multiplex PCR, while TCRdb's copy carries only in-frame clones and drops some. The table shows under 150,000 clones, with 84% occurring only once. The sequenced sample consisted of PBMCs or T cells enriched from blood (not recorded which). These receptors were collected from a man aged 45-65 years in a cohort exposed to, infected with or recovered from COVID-19 (not recorded which).

The chain combines TRBV6-4 with TRBJ2-7, with unresolved D. This CDR3 has 17 residues. CDR1 is MRHNA and CDR2 is SNTAGT in the germline V gene. Trimming stripped 2 bases from V and 6 bases from J, with 23 bases between. CDR3 DNA: TGTGCCAGCAGTGACCCTAGAGGCGGCGGTGAGTGTTGCGAGCAGTACTTC. Translated, it gives CASSDPRGGGECCEQYF.

This sequence joins TRBV27 and TRBJ2-7; tentatively, D is TRBD1 (5 bases). Trimming took 6 bases from V and 4 from J, leaving 13 bases between them. CDR3 length equals 13 residues. Germline V gives CDR1 MNHEY, CDR2 SMNVEV (reference sequence). Here the CDR3 reads CASSLHRTYEQYF. DNA of the CDR3: TGTGCCAGCAGCCTACATAGGACATACGAGCAGTACTTC.

The chain couples TRBV5-1 to TRBJ2-7; D is unclear. CDR1 and CDR2 (germline): SGHRS, YFSETQ. The CDR3 covers 12 residues. V was cut by 1 base and J by 4 bases, with 6 bases left in between. In DNA form, the CDR3 reads TGCGCCAGCAGCTTGAGAGAGTACGAGCAGTACTTC. Amino acid sequence: CASSLREYEQYF.

This clone has more than one count but fewer than ten. The V and J genes are TRBV10-3 and TRBJ1-1; D call uncertain. V dropped 6 bases and J dropped 1 base, with 3 bases sitting between them. The CDR3 runs to 11 residues. Germline V gene sequence: CDR1 ENHRY, CDR2 SYGVKD. The CDR3 nucleotides are TGTGCCATCAGCTCGAACACTGAAGCTTTCTTT. Amino acid sequence: CAISSNTEAFF.

The gene calls are TRBV9 and TRBJ1-6; unclear D gene. CDR3 length: 15 residues. The V and J ends lost 3 bases and 0 bases respectively, with 7 bases between them. Germline V gives CDR1 SGDLS, CDR2 YYNGEE. CDR3 loop: CASSEVSSYNSPLHF. CDR3 coding DNA: TGTGCCAGCAGCGAAGTGAGCTCCTATAATTCACCCCTCCACTTT.

The count of this clone is one. The chain uses TRBV30 and TRBJ1-5, with D tentatively TRBD1 (6 bases). Trimming stripped 2 bases from V and 7 bases from J, with 12 bases between. Germline lookup yields CDR1 GTSNPN and CDR2 SVGIG (reference sequence). This CDR3 contains 13 residues. The CDR3 DNA sequence: TGTGCCTGGAGTTTCAAGGGGGTACAGCCCCAGCATTTT. Protein: CAWSFKGVQPQHF.

The chain is built from TRBV5-1 and TRBJ2-1; maybe TRBD2 (5 bases). CDR1 SGHRS and CDR2 YFSETQ come from the germline V gene. This CDR3 has 18 residues. V was clipped by 0 bases and J by 0 bases, with 16 bases between them. In DNA, the CDR3 is TGCGCCAGCAGCTTGGCCGGTTATTTAGCGCCCTCCTACAATGAGCAGTTCTTC. It yields the protein CASSLAGYLAPSYNEQFF.

About this clone itself: In the same sample, other DNA sequences code for this CDR3. The genes are TRBV12-3 or TRBV12-4 and TRBJ2-5, with D perhaps matching TRBD1 (5 bases). The CDR3 covers 13 residues. Trimming cost V 4 bases and J 4 bases, with 10 bases left between them. The CDR3 DNA reads TGTGCCAGCAGTTCTGGGGCCGGAGAGACCCAGTACTTC. Its protein is CASSSGAGETQYF.

The chain employs TRBV7-2 and TRBJ2-2, with 7 bases aligning to TRBD2. Germline V lookup: CDR1 SGHTA, CDR2 FQGNSA. CDR3 length equals 15 residues. After removal of 5 bases from V and 5 bases from J, the junction contained 8 bases not matched to a gene. Here the CDR3 reads CASSPPGGYTGELFF. The DNA for the CDR3 is TGTGCCAGCAGCCCCCCGGGGGGTTATACCGGGGAGCTGTTTTTT.

In this sample, this clone is medium-sized. The chain carries TRBV5-1 and TRBJ2-3; possibly TRBD1 for D (5 bases). Germline-derived CDR1 and CDR2 are SGHRS and YFSETQ. The CDR3 length is 15 residues. The V gene lost 4 bases and the J gene lost 0 bases, with 12 bases spanning the gap. In DNA form, the CDR3 reads TGCGCCAGCAGCAGACAGAGTCATAGCACAGATACGCAGTATTTT. This codes for CASSRQSHSTDTQYF.